Below, 30 T cell receptor beta chains from the same sample are listed, as sequenced in a study of blood T cells in healthy people across ages. A J-beta primer mix and a sample-barcoded 5' primer were used in a second PCR of about 7 to 12 cycles. TCRdb independently ran MiXCR on the 5' RACE reads; one entry per CDR3 protein. The sample lists about 1,500,000 distinct CDR3 sequences; about 43% were seen once. Sequencing was performed on blood. Receptors originate from a woman between 18 and 30 years old in good health.

The V and J genes are TRBV7-2 and TRBJ2-1; tentative D call: TRBD2 (6 bases). The germline gives CDR1 SGHTA, CDR2 FQGNSA. Trimming left V 5 bases short and J 6 bases short, with 14 bases between. The CDR3 sequence is 14 residues long. The CDR3 reads CASSQSGGFNEQFF. The CDR3 bases are TGTGCCAGCAGCCAATCTGGGGGGTTCAATGAGCAGTTCTTC.

The rearrangement joins TRBV14 to TRBJ2-7; TRBD1 aligns across 9 bases. V lost 6 bases and J lost 2; bases outside the gene matches: 8. Germline lookup yields CDR1 SGHDN and CDR2 FVKESK. The CDR3 has 15 amino acids. CDR3 nucleotides: TGTGCCAGCAGGAGATCCGGGACAGGGCCCTACGAGCAGTACTTC. This translates into CASRRSGTGPYEQYF.

The chain recombines TRBV10-2 with TRBJ2-4, with D tentatively TRBD1 or TRBD2 (5 bases each). This CDR3 has 14 residues. V gave up 8 bases and J gave up 8 bases, with 19 bases separating them. The V gene's germline CDR1 is WSHSY and CDR2 SAAADI. CDR3 loop: CASFWGKKADIQYF. CDR3 nucleotide sequence: TGCGCCAGCTTTTGGGGCAAGAAAGCGGACATTCAGTACTTC.

The chain couples TRBV7-9 to TRBJ1-4; TRBD1 matches at 7 bases. Trimming took 4 bases from V and 8 from J; bases not matched to a gene: 7. From germline, CDR1 is SEHNR and CDR2 FQNEAQ (reference sequence). The CDR3 covers 14 residues. CDR3 region: CASSSDRAFEKLFF. The CDR3 DNA reads TGTGCCAGCAGCTCCGACAGGGCATTCGAAAAACTGTTTTTT. Full variable domain (outside the CDR3, taken from reference TRBV7-9 and TRBJ1-4): DTGVSQNPRHKITKRGQNVTFRCDPISEHNRLYWYRQTLGQGPEFLTYFQNEAQLEKSRLLSDRFSAERPKGSFSTLEIQRTEQGDSAMYLCASSSDRAFEKLFFGSGTQLSVL.

The chain couples TRBV12-3 or TRBV12-4 to TRBJ2-1, with D perhaps TRBD1 or TRBD2 (5 bases each). V lost 5 bases and J lost 3, with 14 bases in between. This CDR3 contains 15 residues. The CDR3 DNA is TGTGCCAGCAGTGCCTCCGGGGCCGACTACAATGAGCAGTTCTTC. This sequence encodes CASSASGADYNEQFF.

This clonotype was detected only a few times. This sequence joins TRBV2 and TRBJ1-2; 7 bases match TRBD1. The CDR3 sequence is 12 residues long. Per germline, CDR1 SNHLY and CDR2 FYNNEI. Trimming at V came to 6 bases and at J to 11 bases, leaving 9 bases not matched to a gene. The DNA of the CDR3 is TGTGCCAGCAGACCCCACAGGGGAAGTTACACCTTC. Amino acids: CASRPHRGSYTF.

DNA of the CDR3: TGTGCCAGCAGCAAAGAGACAGGGGGCGTTGGCTACACCTTC. Translating gives CASSKETGGVGYTF. V is TRBV21-1 and J is TRBJ1-2; the listed D gene, TRBD1, was not tested against the DNA. TRBV21-1 is termed a pseudogene. The CDR3 spans 14 residues.

The rearrangement links TRBV11-3 to TRBJ2-1; 10 bases are a match to TRBD2. Germline V gene sequence: CDR1 SGHNT, CDR2 YENEEA. CDR3 length equals 17 residues. The ends lost 0 bases at V and 9 bases at J; junction bases unmatched: 11. CDR3 sequence reads: CASSLDLSGGATGEQFF. The CDR3 nucleotides read TGTGCCAGCAGCTTAGATCTAAGCGGGGGGGCCACAGGTGAGCAGTTCTTC.

This clonotype was counted only a few times. V usage is TRBV27 and J usage is TRBJ2-7, with D uncertain. The V gene's germline CDR1 is MNHEY and CDR2 SMNVEV (reference sequence). This CDR3 is built from 15 residues. V was cut by 0 bases and J by 2 bases, with 11 bases left in between. The CDR3 nucleotides read TGTGCCAGCAGTTTATCCACACGGGCCCCCTACGAGCAGTACTTC. Translated: CASSLSTRAPYEQYF.

This clonotype appeared a single time. The chain uses TRBV12-3 or TRBV12-4 and TRBJ2-3; D possibly corresponds to TRBD2 (6 bases). This CDR3 is 15 amino acids long. The V end was cut by 1 base, the J end by 4 bases, with 12 bases between. DNA for the CDR3: TGTGCCAGCAGTTTAGGTACAGCTAGCGCAGATACGCAGTATTTT. Translating it yields CASSLGTASADTQYF.

The V call is TRBV6-5, the J call TRBJ2-1; a possible D gene is TRBD2 (7 bases). Germline loops: CDR1 MNHEY, CDR2 SVGAGI. V was pared by 1 base and J by 8 bases, with 9 bases between. The CDR3 runs 13 residues. The DNA for the CDR3 is TGTGCCAGCAGTTACTTAGGGGGGGATGAGCAGTTCTTC. It is translated as CASSYLGGDEQFF.

With regard to this clonotype: Possible read error: a much larger clone is one base away. The chain carries TRBV6-1 and TRBJ1-5; 8 bases are shared with TRBD1. V was clipped by 1 base and J by 7 bases; unmatched bases: 9. This CDR3 is built from 16 residues. Germline CDR1 and CDR2: MNHNS and SASEGT. CDR3 residues: CASSEGRGTGRQPQHF. The CDR3 DNA reads as TGTGCCAGCAGTGAAGGGAGAGGGACAGGTAGACAGCCCCAGCATTTT.

This chain links TRBV12-3 or TRBV12-4 with TRBJ2-7; D may be TRBD2 (6 bases). The CDR3 runs 16 residues. The ends were cut back, 3 bases at V and 10 bases at J, with 25 bases in the middle. The CDR3 DNA sequence: TGTGCCAGCAGTTTTACTACCCCAGGGAGGTTAGAGGCCCAGTACTTC. Protein sequence: CASSFTTPGRLEAQYF.

The rearrangement uses TRBV12-5 and TRBJ2-1, with a tentative D call TRBD2 (6 bases). The J call may be faulty, since TRBJ2-7 better matches the DNA end. This CDR3 comprises 13 residues. Germline V gene data show CDR1 as LGHNT and CDR2 as FRNRAP. CDR3 residues: CATGSGSYNEQYF. CDR3 nucleotides: TGTGCTACCGGGAGTGGATCCTACAATGAGCAGTACTTC.

This clonotype was counted a few times. The chain combines TRBV28 with TRBJ1-1; D is ambiguous. Per germline, CDR1 MDHEN and CDR2 SYDVKM. CDR3 length: 13 amino acids. Trimming removed 7 bases from V and 1 base from J, with 10 bases in between. CDR3 residues: CASTPWENTEAFF. The CDR3 DNA sequence: TGTGCCAGCACTCCCTGGGAGAACACTGAAGCTTTCTTT.

The table lists this clonotype with many counts. This chain links TRBV20-1 with TRBJ1-1; a possible D gene is TRBD1 (5 bases). This CDR3 is built from 11 residues. V was cut by 3 bases and J by 8 bases, with 10 bases left in between. CDR1 and CDR2 (germline): DFQATT, SNEGSKA (reference sequence). CDR3 residues: CSASGAGEAFF. The CDR3 DNA is TGCAGTGCTAGTGGGGCAGGGGAAGCTTTCTTT.

This sequence joins TRBV9 and TRBJ1-2, with D perhaps TRBD1 (5 bases). Germline CDR1 reads SGDLS; CDR2 reads YYNGEE. This CDR3 has 12 amino acids. The CDR3 sequence is CPWGSGYYGYTF. The CDR3 nucleotides read TGTCCTTGGGGGAGCGGTTACTATGGCTACACCTTC.

Remarks on this clonotype: Given a far larger clone just one base away, this is likely a sequencing read error. The CDR3 nucleotides read TGTGCCAGCAGCCTTCGTCCCTACGAGCAGTTCTTC. Translation gives CASSLRPYEQFF. This sequence joins TRBV12-3 or TRBV12-4 and TRBJ2-1; no definite D call. Trimming took off 6 bases at V and 10 bases at J, with 13 bases between the two ends. There are 12 residues in the CDR3.

The chain employs TRBV20-1 and TRBJ1-5; TRBD1 matches 9 bases. The CDR3 sequence is 15 residues long. Looked up from germline, CDR1 is DFQATT and CDR2 is SNEGSKA (reference sequence). The ends lost 1 base at V and 1 base at J; junction bases unmatched: 2. The CDR3: CSARGGTGSNQPQHF. CDR3 in DNA: TGCAGTGCTAGAGGTGGGACAGGGAGCAATCAGCCCCAGCATTTT.

The J gene is TRBJ1-5, the V gene TRBV28; weak D call: TRBD1 (6 bases). The germline V and J ends were trimmed by 3 bases and 6 bases, with 18 bases remaining between them. The germline gives CDR1 MDHEN, CDR2 SYDVKM. This CDR3 region has 16 residues. The CDR3 DNA follows: TGTGCCAGCAGTTTCGGACAGTCGAGGTTAAGTCAGCCCCAGCATTTT. As protein: CASSFGQSRLSQPQHF.

This chain connects TRBV27 to TRBJ2-3, with 8 nucleotides matching TRBD1. This CDR3 is built from 17 residues. J lost 0 bases, V lost 2 bases, and 7 bases had no gene match. CDR1 MNHEY and CDR2 SMNVEV come from the germline V gene (reference sequence). The CDR3, as DNA: TGTGCCAGCAGTTTACAGCTTCGGGACAGGAGCACAGATACGCAGTATTTT. Translated, it gives CASSLQLRDRSTDTQYF.

This sequence joins TRBV6-6 and TRBJ1-1, with D perhaps matching TRBD1 (5 bases). Germline CDR1 and CDR2: MNHNY and SVGAGI (reference sequence). The CDR3 consists of 17 residues. With 7 bases removed from V and 1 base from J, the gap between germline ends came to 22 bases. Here the CDR3 reads CASTPTFGGTPNTEAFF. Here the CDR3 DNA reads TGTGCCAGCACTCCAACCTTCGGGGGGACTCCGAACACTGAAGCTTTCTTT.

Comments on this clonotype: One junction end does not reproduce the germline sequence, and a read error may be involved. The genes are TRBV12-3 or TRBV12-4 and TRBJ2-7, with TRBD1 as a possible D gene (5 bases). The CDR3 loop spans 16 amino acids. The CDR3 loop is CTSSLGRTRAYYEQYF. DNA of the CDR3: TGTACCAGCAGTTTGGGGCGGACCAGGGCATACTACGAGCAGTACTTC.

This chain uses TRBV12-3 or TRBV12-4 with TRBJ2-1; 9 bases are a match to TRBD2. The CDR3 contains 17 residues. V was clipped by 2 bases and J by 7 bases; unmatched bases: 12. The CDR3 bases are TGTGCCAGCAGTTTAAGGGCGGGAGGGAGGTGGGAAAATGAGCAGTTCTTC. It codes for CASSLRAGGRWENEQFF.

The J gene is TRBJ1-1, the V gene TRBV6-6; 7 bases map to TRBD1. Germline V gives CDR1 MNHNY, CDR2 SVGAGI (reference sequence). The V and J ends lost 6 bases and 7 bases, in that order; junction bases with no gene match: 5. This CDR3 is built from 12 residues. Here the CDR3 DNA reads TGTGCCAGCAGGGCAGGGGGGGGTGAAGCTTTCTTT. This codes for CASRAGGGEAFF.

The CDR3 is CASSQLAGETDTQYF. The CDR3 region has the DNA TGTGCCAGCAGCCAGCTAGCGGGAGAAACAGATACGCAGTATTTT. The chain employs TRBV7-9 and TRBJ2-3; 10 nucleotides match TRBD2. This CDR3 has 15 residues. CDR1 SEHNR and CDR2 FQNEAQ come from the germline V gene (reference sequence). The J segment lost 3 bases and the V segment lost 5 bases, leaving 5 bases of the junction unmatched. The entire variable domain, with the rest obtained from reference TRBV7-9 and TRBJ2-3, is as follows: DTGVSQNPRHKITKRGQNVTFRCDPISEHNRLYWYRQTLGQGPEFLTYFQNEAQLEKSRLLSDRFSAERPKGSFSTLEIQRTEQGDSAMYLCASSQLAGETDTQYFGPGTRLTVL.

Of note for this clonotype: One junction end does not reproduce the germline sequence, and a read error may be involved. The rearrangement uses TRBV20-1 and TRBJ2-3; D remains ambiguous. Germline CDR1 and CDR2: DFQATT and SNEGSKA (reference sequence). CDR3 length: 15 residues. CDR3 nucleotide sequence: TGCAGCGCTAGAGATTACGGGCAACACACAGATACGCAGTATTTT. This codes for CSARDYGQHTDTQYF.

This chain joins TRBV5-1 and TRBJ1-2, with 7 bases that match TRBD1. The V gene end was trimmed by 4 bases and the J gene end by 0 bases; junction bases not matched to a gene: 3. The CDR3 is made up of 14 amino acids. Germline-derived CDR1 and CDR2 are SGHRS and YFSETQ. The CDR3 DNA reads TGCGCCAGCAGCGAAGGGACAGCTAACTATGGCTACACCTTC. This encodes CASSEGTANYGYTF.

The chain joins TRBV7-2 to TRBJ1-4, with 10 bases identical to TRBD1. This CDR3 has 16 residues. Per the germline V gene, CDR1 is SGHTA and CDR2 is FQGNSA. Trimming removed 6 bases from V and 6 bases from J; junction bases left unmatched: 10. CDR3 DNA sequence: TGTGCCAGCAGACGGGGGACAGGGGTAGTGGATGAAAAACTGTTTTTT. Residues: CASRRGTGVVDEKLFF.

This clonotype has a handful of counts. The chain carries TRBV18 and TRBJ2-7, with unresolved D. V was shortened by 3 bases and J by 4 bases, with 13 bases between the two germline ends. CDR1 KGHSH and CDR2 LQKENI come from the germline V gene. This CDR3 is built from 14 residues. The CDR3 DNA reads as TGTGCCAGCTCACCGTATGACACCTCATACGAGCAGTACTTC. It yields the protein CASSPYDTSYEQYF.